The sequence of this T cell receptor beta chain was determined in a study of naive and memory T cell subsets. Findings and limits, study-wide: This RNA-based method may be sensitive to activation-related transcript changes.

This CDR3 has 15 residues. Trimming removed 7 bases from V and 1 base from J, with 16 bases in between. Per the germline V gene, CDR1 is SNHLY and CDR2 is FYNNEI. Ligated cDNA underwent four rounds of PCR with nested alpha and beta constant region primers and SP2. Reverse transcription of blood and skin TCR RNA was primed at alpha and beta constant regions. Each CDR3 protein is one row after TCRdb ran MiXCR on the 5' RACE reads. This table has some 60,000 distinct CDR3 sequences, under 10% appearing once. About this clonotype: Its antigen remains unknown.

An oligonucleotide containing a UMI was ligated to the 3' end of TCR cDNA. Adult healthy volunteers gave 2.5 ml peripheral blood for whole-blood RNA. V usage is TRBV2 and J usage is TRBJ2-5; no clear D gene. This sequence was found in a female donor in good health. CDR3 protein: CASTQIRLSQETQYF. The CDR3 DNA sequence: TGTGCCAGCACCCAGATTCGCTTGAGCCAAGAGACCCAGTACTTC.